This T cell receptor beta chain is drawn from a study of T-cell reconstitution after alpha-beta-depleted transplantation in children. General study results and limits: Where alpha-beta T cells came from about two months after transplant was reportedly several hundred expanded graft clones.

Researchers prepared the TCRbeta library using unique molecular identifiers, the study reports. Using its own MiXCR run on the PCR reads, TCRdb lists one record per CDR3 protein. The sample holds 900,000 or so distinct CDR3 sequences, 16% seen once. CDR1 is DFQATT and CDR2 is SNEGSKA in the germline V gene (reference sequence). The ends were cut back, 4 bases at V and 2 bases at J, with 12 bases in the middle. This CDR3 region has 13 residues. Turning to this clonotype: The target antigen is unknown.

The chain joins TRBV20-1 to TRBJ2-7, with D perhaps TRBD2 (6 bases). Sequences were derived from PBMCs, mostly from graft donor cells, sampled 360 days after TCRalphabeta/CD19-depleted stem cell transplant. The TCR comes from a male patient under 18 who had a stem cell transplant for acute lymphoblastic leukemia, so the T cells may come from the graft donor. CDR3 amino acids: CSATWRGTYEQYF. In DNA, the CDR3 is TGCAGTGCTACCTGGAGGGGAACCTACGAGCAGTACTTC.